The rows below give T cell receptor beta chains drawn from one sample of a study of shared clonotypes between healthy human individuals. Measured with immunoSEQ multiplex PCR; TCRdb has only the in-frame clones, and not every one. This table has over 95,000 clones, roughly 70% appearing once. Sequenced material: memory CD8+ T cells sorted from blood. The receptors here all came from a woman in her 30s in good health. Both conserved end residues are part of each CDR3. Each record gives: V gene, D gene, J gene, CDR3 protein. The D gene is left open where the match is weak.

v_call: TRBV14
d_call: -
j_call: TRBJ2-7
cdr3_aa: CASSQDVRGTITYEQYF

v_call: TRBV7-6
d_call: TRBD1
j_call: TRBJ1-4
cdr3_aa: CASSIYGTGKEKLFF

v_call: TRBV25-1
d_call: TRBD1
j_call: TRBJ2-7
cdr3_aa: CASSGPRGDRGPYEQYF

v_call: TRBV28
d_call: -
j_call: TRBJ1-2
cdr3_aa: CASRRGAGYTF

v_call: TRBV5-4
d_call: TRBD1
j_call: TRBJ2-1
cdr3_aa: CASSLDKGTGYNEQFF

v_call: TRBV5-7
d_call: -
j_call: TRBJ1-1
cdr3_aa: CASSHPGPCSRTEAFF

v_call: TRBV15
d_call: TRBD1
j_call: TRBJ2-7
cdr3_aa: CATSTRQGFNEQYF

v_call: TRBV2
d_call: -
j_call: -
cdr3_aa: CASSGENRFEQYF

v_call: TRBV5-1
d_call: -
j_call: TRBJ2-7
cdr3_aa: CASSLAGSGDEQYF

v_call: TRBV6-1
d_call: TRBD2
j_call: TRBJ2-2
cdr3_aa: CASSETSGSTGELFF

v_call: TRBV29-1
d_call: TRBD1
j_call: TRBJ2-7
cdr3_aa: CSVAGQGPSYEQYF

v_call: TRBV7-2
d_call: -
j_call: TRBJ2-6
cdr3_aa: CASSSNLEGRRSGANVLTF

v_call: TRBV7-1
d_call: TRBD1
j_call: TRBJ2-7
cdr3_aa: CASRKDRGPQDEQYF

v_call: TRBV28
d_call: -
j_call: TRBJ2-6
cdr3_aa: CASSIAGTGANVLTF

v_call: TRBV19
d_call: TRBD2
j_call: TRBJ2-7
cdr3_aa: CASSISASGRNEQYF

v_call: TRBV6-6
d_call: -
j_call: TRBJ1-1
cdr3_aa: CATTTPGRGNTEAFF

v_call: TRBV5-1
d_call: TRBD1
j_call: TRBJ2-7
cdr3_aa: CASSLSWTGIDEQYF

v_call: TRBV2
d_call: -
j_call: TRBJ2-2
cdr3_aa: CASSEALGNRYTGELFF